The 4 T cell receptor beta chains listed next were all sequenced from one sample in a study of beta chain features in type 1 diabetes. Since all of the isolated RNA was reverse transcribed, expressed TCRB transcripts were what got sequenced. The protocol was immunoSEQ multiplex PCR, while the TCRdb copy is restricted to in-frame clones and leaves out a portion. Found here are a few hundred thousand clones, about 25% of them singletons; the top ten hold 3% to 4%. Sequencing was performed on central memory CD4+ T cells from blood. These receptors were obtained from a man aged 25-45 years in good health.

This clone appeared once. This chain links TRBV5-1 with TRBJ2-5; no clear D. This CDR3 contains 15 residues. The germline CDR1 and CDR2 sequences are SGHRS and YFSETQ. Between the trimmed V and J ends, which lost 4 bases and 0 bases, there was a span of 13 bases. The CDR3, as DNA: TGCGCCAGCAGCCTAACGTCTCGGTACCAAGAGACCCAGTACTTC. Translated: CASSLTSRYQETQYF. Supplemented by reference TRBV5-1 and TRBJ2-5, the full variable domain reads KAGVTQTPRYLIKTRGQQVTLSCSPISGHRSVSWYQQTPGQGLQFLFEYFSETQRNKGNFPGRFSGRQFSNSRSEMNVSTLELGDSALYLCASSLTSRYQETQYFGPGTRLLVL.

The V gene is TRBV18, the J gene TRBJ2-3; D perhaps matches TRBD2 (6 bases). Germline assignment: CDR1 KGHSH and CDR2 LQKENI. The CDR3 totals 13 residues. Between the trimmed V and J ends, which lost 4 bases and 3 bases, there was a span of 8 bases. The chain's CDR3 is CASSLEGTDTQYF. Here the CDR3 DNA reads TGTGCCAGCTCACTGGAGGGGACAGATACGCAGTATTTT.

The chain has TRBV7-2 and TRBJ2-7; D ambiguous. CDR3 length: 15 residues. Germline values: CDR1 SGHTA, CDR2 FQGNSA. V was trimmed by 6 bases and J by 3 bases, leaving 18 bases between them. In DNA, the CDR3 is TGTGCCAGCAGGGTTAATGGCGGAGTTTTCTACGAGCAGTACTTC. The encoded protein is CASRVNGGVFYEQYF. The complete variable domain, with remaining parts taken from reference TRBV7-2 and TRBJ2-7, reads GAGVSQSPSNKVTEKGKDVELRCDPISGHTALYWYRQSLGQGLEFLIYFQGNSAPDKSGLPSDRFSAERTGGSVSTLTIQRTQQEDSAVYLCASRVNGGVFYEQYFGPGTRLTVT.

The rearrangement uses TRBV25-1 and TRBJ2-3; 9 nucleotides line up with TRBD1. The CDR3 covers 15 residues. V was clipped by 4 bases and J by 4 bases; unmatched bases: 6. Germline CDR1 and CDR2: MGHDK and SYGVNS. CDR3 DNA sequence: TGTGCCAGCAGTGCCGGGACAGGGCCCTCAGATACGCAGTATTTT. It codes for CASSAGTGPSDTQYF.